This T cell receptor (beta chain) was profiled in a study of CXCR3-negative and CXCR3-positive naive CD8 T cells. Subsets of CD8+ T cells were each sorted in triplicate at 300,000 cells apiece. Regarding the study as a whole: Naive CXCR3-negative and CXCR3-positive cells had similar TRBV-TRBJ usage; memory differed.

The CDR3 extends over 17 amino acids. The V gene's germline CDR1 is SGHVS and CDR2 FNYEAQ. The study made its TRB cDNA libraries by 5' RACE, adding UMI labels. TCRdb reprocessed the 5' RACE reads and stores each CDR3 protein as one record, lacking DNA. The sample has tens of thousands of distinct CDR3 sequences. Details on this clonotype: Antigen: not known.

The rearrangement links TRBV7-6 to TRBJ1-2; no DNA is available, so the TRBD1 call from TCRdb remains unchecked. Sequencing was performed on memory CD8+ T cells from blood. This receptor was taken from a human donor in good health. Some clones in this sample may be carry-over from other donors' samples. The CDR3 loop reads CASSLGVGQGVLDGYTF.